These 3 T cell receptor beta chains share one sample of origin, sequenced in a study of CD8+ T cells in alopecia areata. Treatment defined: oral pan-JAK inhibitor, 5-10 mg twice daily. The authors extracted RNA and reverse transcribed it into cDNA as the sequencing template. Only in-frame clones appear in the TCRdb table, and some are missing; sequencing was by immunoSEQ multiplex PCR. Of around 100,000 clones in the sample, just under 60% were seen once. Sequencing was performed on CD8+ T cells sorted from blood, taken at approximately week 60, from a patient treated with tofacitinib. The source of these receptors is a human donor with alopecia areata.

The J gene is TRBJ2-3, the V gene TRBV10-2; 8 positions agree with TRBD2. With 4 bases clipped from V and 4 bases from J, the junction kept 10 bases outside the gene matches. CDR1 and CDR2 (germline): WSHSY, SAAADI. The CDR3 has 16 residues. Here the CDR3 DNA reads TGCGCCAGCAGTGTGGTAGGGCGGGGGGCCGCAGATACGCAGTATTTT. Translating it yields CASSVVGRGAADTQYF.

V usage is TRBV4-1 and J usage is TRBJ2-3, with 11 bases aligning to TRBD1. The CDR3 runs 18 residues. The V and J ends lost 2 bases and 6 bases, in that order; junction bases with no gene match: 13. From germline, CDR1 is MGHRA and CDR2 YSYEKL. The CDR3 DNA reads as TGCGCCAGCAGCCAACCCTACCCCGGACAGGGGGCATCCGATACGCAGTATTTT. Translation: CASSQPYPGQGASDTQYF.

The J gene is TRBJ1-1, the V gene TRBV7-9, with TRBD1 matching over 7 bases. V dropped 8 bases and J dropped 6; count of bases not matched to a gene: 6. CDR3 length equals 12 residues. Germline CDR1 reads SEHNR; CDR2 reads FQNEAQ (reference sequence). The CDR3 loop reads CASSQGTAEAFF. In nucleotides, the CDR3 is TGTGCCAGCTCACAGGGGACCGCTGAAGCTTTCTTT.